A selection of T cell receptor beta chains follows, all from one sample in a study of shared clonotypes between healthy human individuals. Measured with immunoSEQ multiplex PCR; TCRdb has only the in-frame clones, and not every one. The table includes roughly 2,500,000 clones, approximately 93% detected once. Sequencing used naive CD4+ T cells from PBMCs. The receptors derive from a man between 18 and 29 years old in good health. Some clones in this sample may be carry-over from other donors' samples. The conserved cysteine and the conserved F or W are not part of the CDR3 here. Each record gives: V gene, J gene, CDR3 protein.

>TRBV11-2|TRBJ2-7
ASSLGGNGEQY
>TRBV28|TRBJ2-6
ASSLSYLNSGANVLT
>TRBV10-1|TRBJ2-5
ASSEGGQFQETQY
>TRBV9|TRBJ2-6
ASKRGPGANVLT
>TRBV5-1|TRBJ1-2
ASSLEFGTGPPNYGYT
>TRBV11-2|TRBJ2-7
ASSLYPGSYEQY
>TRBV10-2|TRBJ2-7
ASSESIYGSGSREQY
>TRBV7-3|TRBJ2-1
ASSFLTSGSGEQF
>TRBV5-1|TRBJ2-7
ASQGQGGPDEQY
>TRBV6-6|TRBJ2-1
ASSLRGNEQF